The 4 T cell receptor beta chains below come from one sample, sequenced in a study of cytomegalovirus exposure and HLA in healthy donors. The PCR employed 60 Vbeta primers together with 13 Jbeta primers. Data came from immunoSEQ multiplex PCR; TCRdb stores just in-frame clones and leaves some out. The sample contains 69,000 or so clones, 76% of which appear only once. Sequences were obtained from PBMCs. The source of these receptors is a man between 18 and 35 years old in good health and CMV-seronegative.

The V call is TRBV6-6, the J call TRBJ2-3; perhaps TRBD2 as D (7 bases). Germline lookup yields CDR1 MNHNY and CDR2 SVGAGI (reference sequence). Trimming removed 0 bases from V and 5 bases from J, with 15 bases in between. The CDR3 length is 16 residues. The CDR3 loop reads CASSYSGGGILDTQYF. The CDR3 DNA is TGTGCCAGCAGTTACTCAGGGGGGGGGATTTTAGATACGCAGTATTTT.

The rearrangement links TRBV6-4 to TRBJ2-2; 9 bases are shared with TRBD2. Trimming cost V 2 bases and J 4 bases; bases outside gene matches: 2. This CDR3 is 15 amino acids long. Germline CDR1 MRHNA, CDR2 SNTAGT. The CDR3: CASSDGGGATGELFF. As DNA, the CDR3 is TGTGCCAGCAGTGACGGCGGGGGGGCCACCGGGGAGCTGTTTTTT.

V and J are TRBV10-1 and TRBJ1-2; the D gene is possibly TRBD1 (5 bases). The CDR3 spans 15 residues. V lost 8 bases and J lost 4, with 20 bases in between. From germline, CDR1 is WNHNN and CDR2 SYGVQD (reference sequence). Here the CDR3 DNA reads TGCGCCAGCCCGCAGGCATGGGGCTCAGGCTATGGCTACACCTTC. Its protein is CASPQAWGSGYGYTF.

The CDR3 DNA follows: TGCGCCAGCAGTCCGCCAGGGCCCTATGGCTACACCTTC. Protein: CASSPPGPYGYTF. The J gene is TRBJ1-2, the V gene TRBV23-1; maybe TRBD1 (5 bases). TRBV23-1 is recorded as an ORF, its role being uncertain. Trimming stripped 4 bases from V and 4 bases from J, with 10 bases between. The CDR3 is 13 residues long.